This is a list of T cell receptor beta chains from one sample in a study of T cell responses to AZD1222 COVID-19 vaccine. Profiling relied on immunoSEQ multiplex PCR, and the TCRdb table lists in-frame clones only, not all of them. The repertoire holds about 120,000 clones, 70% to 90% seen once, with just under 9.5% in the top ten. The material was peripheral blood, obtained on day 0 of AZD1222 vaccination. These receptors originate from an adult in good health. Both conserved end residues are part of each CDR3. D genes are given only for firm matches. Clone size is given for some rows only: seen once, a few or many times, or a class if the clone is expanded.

CDR3aa: CASSKVTGGLGEQYF
CDR3nt: TGTGCCAGCAGTAAAGTGACAGGTGGACTAGGGGAGCAGTACTTC
v_gene: TRBV27
abundance: NA
d_gene: NA
j_gene: TRBJ2-7

CDR3aa: CASSIATDLLYGYTF
CDR3nt: TGTGCCAGTAGTATAGCTACAGATTTGTTATATGGCTACACCTTC
v_gene: TRBV19
abundance: NA
d_gene: NA
j_gene: TRBJ1-2

CDR3aa: CASTLQGAQPQHF
CDR3nt: TGTGCCAGCACCCTCCAAGGGGCTCAGCCCCAGCATTTT
v_gene: TRBV28
abundance: NA
d_gene: NA
j_gene: TRBJ1-5

CDR3aa: CATSRPNIPKAFF
CDR3nt: TGTGCCACCAGCAGACCGAATATCCCGAAGGCTTTCTTT
v_gene: TRBV15
abundance: NA
d_gene: NA
j_gene: TRBJ1-1

CDR3aa: CASSLWEGPNEQFF
CDR3nt: TGTGCCAGCAGCTTATGGGAGGGGCCGAATGAGCAGTTCTTC
v_gene: TRBV13
abundance: few
d_gene: TRBD2
j_gene: TRBJ2-1

CDR3aa: CSGERGTEAFF
CDR3nt: TGCAGCGGAGAGAGGGGCACTGAAGCTTTCTTT
v_gene: TRBV29-1
abundance: NA
d_gene: NA
j_gene: TRBJ1-1

CDR3aa: CAREDFNEQFF
CDR3nt: TGTGCCAGGGAAGATTTCAATGAGCAGTTCTTC
v_gene: TRBV21-1
abundance: once
d_gene: NA
j_gene: TRBJ2-1

CDR3aa: CASEPPEASTDTQYF
CDR3nt: TGTGCCAGCGAACCTCCAGAGGCCTCCACAGATACGCAGTATTTT
v_gene: TRBV7-2
abundance: NA
d_gene: NA
j_gene: TRBJ2-3

CDR3aa: CATSETGVGLTGELFF
CDR3nt: TGTGCCACCAGTGAAACAGGGGTCGGGCTCACCGGGGAGCTGTTTTTT
v_gene: TRBV24-1
abundance: NA
d_gene: TRBD1
j_gene: TRBJ2-2

CDR3aa: CASSSGGPLSSYNSPLHF
CDR3nt: TGTGCCAGCAGCTCGGGGGGACCTCTCAGCTCCTATAATTCACCCCTCCACTTT
v_gene: TRBV5-4
abundance: NA
d_gene: NA
j_gene: TRBJ1-6

CDR3aa: CASSNPGGPNEKLFF
CDR3nt: TGTGCCAGCAGTAACCCAGGGGGCCCTAATGAAAAACTGTTTTTT
v_gene: TRBV28
abundance: NA
d_gene: TRBD1
j_gene: TRBJ1-4

CDR3aa: CASSYLPSSEQYF
CDR3nt: TGTGCCAGCAGCTACCTTCCCTCCTCCGAGCAGTACTTC
v_gene: TRBV5-5
abundance: NA
d_gene: NA
j_gene: TRBJ2-7

CDR3aa: CASSVVLGLAGGPRTDTQYF
CDR3nt: TGTGCCAGCAGCGTAGTATTGGGACTAGCGGGGGGGCCGCGCACAGATACGCAGTATTTT
v_gene: TRBV9
abundance: NA
d_gene: TRBD2
j_gene: TRBJ2-3

CDR3aa: CASSLLGVGGGTGELFF
CDR3nt: TGTGCCAGCAGCTTACTGGGGGTCGGAGGCGGGACCGGGGAGCTGTTTTTT
v_gene: TRBV7-9
abundance: NA
d_gene: NA
j_gene: TRBJ2-2

CDR3aa: CASSLALQSSYGYTF
CDR3nt: TGTGCCAGCAGCTTAGCACTTCAGAGCTCCTATGGCTACACCTTC
v_gene: TRBV11-2
abundance: NA
d_gene: NA
j_gene: TRBJ1-2

CDR3aa: CASSLRPTYEQYF
CDR3nt: TGTGCCAGTAGTTTGAGACCAACCTACGAGCAGTACTTC
v_gene: TRBV19
abundance: NA
d_gene: NA
j_gene: TRBJ2-7

CDR3aa: CASSYPSVEQFF
CDR3nt: TGTGCCAGCAGTTACCCGTCAGTTGAGCAGTTCTTC
v_gene: TRBV6-2/TRBV6-3
abundance: few
d_gene: NA
j_gene: TRBJ2-1